The 7 T cell receptor beta chains listed next were all sequenced from one sample in a study of PD-1 blockade in mismatch repair-deficient tumors (dated by TCRdb to 2016 to 2017). Receptors were amplified or captured by the immunoSEQ multiplex PCR assay. Entries here come from immuneACCESS through TCRdb and include only in-frame sequences with V and J called. Some clones fail to appear in such tables; in the studies checked, an unresolved V gene covers under half of the shortfall, and the cause of the remainder is unknown. This sample has around 51,000 clones in its table, and around 85% of those were observed once. About 8.1% of the sample lies in the top ten. The material sequenced was peripheral blood, taken less than 21 weeks after starting pembrolizumab. The receptors were sampled from an adult with mismatch repair-deficient cancer.

The rearrangement joins TRBV7-9 to TRBJ2-5, with TRBD1 identical over 7 bases. Trimming cost V 5 bases and J 5 bases; bases outside gene matches: 5. Germline loops: CDR1 SEHNR, CDR2 FQNEAQ (reference sequence). CDR3 size: 13 residues. CDR3 DNA: TGTGCCAGCAGCGCAGACAGGGTGGAGACCCAGTACTTC. Residues: CASSADRVETQYF. The full variable domain, its missing parts supplied by reference TRBV7-9 and TRBJ2-5, is DTGVSQNPRHKITKRGQNVTFRCDPISEHNRLYWYRQTLGQGPEFLTYFQNEAQLEKSRLLSDRFSAERPKGSFSTLEIQRTEQGDSAMYLCASSADRVETQYFGPGTRLLVL.

This chain links TRBV29-1 with TRBJ2-7; a possible D gene is TRBD1 (6 bases). Per the germline V gene, CDR1 is SQVTM and CDR2 is ANQGSEA. The CDR3 length is 11 residues. V dropped 4 bases and J dropped 2 bases, with 6 bases sitting between them. The CDR3 DNA sequence: TGCAGCGTTGGGGACACCTACGAGCAGTACTTC. It encodes CSVGDTYEQYF.

The chain combines TRBV18 with TRBJ2-5; D not certain. The CDR3 sequence is 12 residues long. V dropped 3 bases and J dropped 1 base, with 3 bases sitting between them. In germline, CDR1 is KGHSH, CDR2 LQKENI. CDR3 loop: CASSPGQETQYF. DNA for the CDR3: TGTGCCAGCTCACCGGGCCAAGAGACCCAGTACTTC.

This chain connects TRBV18 to TRBJ2-7; 11 bases match TRBD1. The CDR3 covers 14 residues. V gave up 6 bases and J gave up 6 bases; unmatched junction bases: 7. Germline CDR1 is KGHSH and CDR2 is LQKENI. CDR3 in amino acids: CASSSGQGAFEQYF. The CDR3 DNA reads as TGTGCCAGCTCCTCCGGACAGGGGGCATTCGAGCAGTACTTC. Based on the CDR3 plus reference TRBV18 and TRBJ2-7, the full variable domain is NAGVMQNPRHLVRRRGQEARLRCSPMKGHSHVYWYRQLPEEGLKFMVYLQKENIIDESGMPKERFSAEFPKEGPSILRIQQVVRGDSAAYFCASSSGQGAFEQYFGPGTRLTVT.

The V gene is TRBV2, the J gene TRBJ2-2, with D possibly called TRBD1 or TRBD2 (5 bases each). The CDR3 loop spans 13 amino acids. Looked up from germline, CDR1 is SNHLY and CDR2 is FYNNEI. V was clipped by 8 bases and J by 6 bases, with 13 bases between them. DNA for the CDR3: TGTGCCAGCCGGGACCGTAGCTCCGGGGAGCTGTTTTTT. Its translation: CASRDRSSGELFF.

The rearrangement links TRBV27 to TRBJ2-2; no reliable D call. This CDR3 has 13 residues. Trimming left V 6 bases short and J 2 bases short, with 7 bases between. Germline-derived CDR1 and CDR2 are MNHEY and SMNVEV (reference sequence). The CDR3 nucleotides are TGTGCCAGCAGGTCTGATAACACCGGGGAGCTGTTTTTT. Translation gives CASRSDNTGELFF.

The chain uses TRBV27 and TRBJ2-2, with 11 bases lining up with TRBD2. The CDR3 consists of 17 residues. J lost 3 bases, V lost 3 bases, and 6 bases had no gene match. Germline values: CDR1 MNHEY, CDR2 SMNVEV (reference sequence). CDR3 region: CASSFLAGGSYTGELFF. CDR3 DNA sequence: TGTGCCAGCAGTTTCTTAGCGGGAGGGAGTTACACCGGGGAGCTGTTTTTT.